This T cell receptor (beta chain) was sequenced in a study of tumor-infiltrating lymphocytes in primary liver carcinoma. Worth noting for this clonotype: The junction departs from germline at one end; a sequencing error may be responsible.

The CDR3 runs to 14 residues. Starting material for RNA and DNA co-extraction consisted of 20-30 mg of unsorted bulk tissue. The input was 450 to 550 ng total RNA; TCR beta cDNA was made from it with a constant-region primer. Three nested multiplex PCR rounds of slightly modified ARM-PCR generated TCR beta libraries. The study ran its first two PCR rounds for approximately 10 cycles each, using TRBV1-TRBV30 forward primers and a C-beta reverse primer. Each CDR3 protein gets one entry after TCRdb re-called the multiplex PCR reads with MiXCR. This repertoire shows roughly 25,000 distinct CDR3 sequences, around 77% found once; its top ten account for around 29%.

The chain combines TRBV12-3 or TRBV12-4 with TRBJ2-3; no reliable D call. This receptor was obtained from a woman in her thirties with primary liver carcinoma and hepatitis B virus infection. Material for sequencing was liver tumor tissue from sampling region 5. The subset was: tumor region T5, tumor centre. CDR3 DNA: TGTGCCGGCAGTTTTGATAGTAGCACAGATACGCAGTATTTT. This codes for CAGSFDSSTDTQYF.